Each of the 17 T cell receptor beta chains below was sequenced from the same sample in a study of tumor-infiltrating lymphocytes in oesophageal squamous cell carcinoma. TCRdb reprocessed the PCR reads via MiXCR and lists one record per CDR3 protein. This sample has around 12,000 distinct CDR3 sequences, with roughly 47% found just once. The sequencing sample was made of normal esophageal tissue next to the tumor. The origin of the receptors is a male donor with esophageal squamous cell carcinoma.

The chain couples TRBV5-1 to TRBJ2-5; the D gene is possibly TRBD2 (6 bases). Matching the DNA end better, TRBJ2-1 makes the J call doubtful. CDR3 length: 15 amino acids. Looked up from germline, CDR1 is SGHRS and CDR2 is YFSETQ. CDR3 in DNA: TGCGCCAGCAGAAGTATAGCGGCCTCCTACAATGAGCAGTTCTTC. Translated: CASRSIAASYNEQFF.

Turning to this clonotype: Given a much more abundant clone one base away, this may be a read error. The J gene is TRBJ2-7, the V gene TRBV10-2, with unresolved D. The CDR3 is made up of 13 amino acids. Trimming left V 6 bases short and J 7 bases short, with 16 bases between. Germline V lookup: CDR1 WSHSY, CDR2 SAAADI. CDR3 loop: CASRTRVYNEQYF. The DNA of the CDR3 is TGCGCCAGCAGGACAAGGGTTTACAATGAGCAGTACTTC.

This clonotype was seen at least ten times. The chain employs TRBV10-1 and TRBJ2-3; possibly TRBD1 or TRBD2 for D (6 bases each). Looked up from germline, CDR1 is WNHNN and CDR2 is SYGVQD (reference sequence). V shed 4 bases and J shed 8 bases, with 16 bases lying between them. CDR3 length: 14 residues. The CDR3 coding sequence is TGCGCCAGCAGTGTTGGTGAGGGGGGCGGTACGCAGTATTTT. It specifies CASSVGEGGGTQYF.

V usage is TRBV2 and J usage is TRBJ1-1; 9 bases align to TRBD1. The CDR3 has 14 residues. The germline gives CDR1 SNHLY, CDR2 FYNNEI. With V trimmed by 6 bases and J by 3 bases, 5 bases remained unmatched. As DNA, the CDR3 is TGTGCCAGCAGACTACAGGGGGCGGACACTGAAGCTTTCTTT. It translates to CASRLQGADTEAFF.

This clonotype was seen repeatedly, ten times or more. The chain links TRBV9 to TRBJ2-3; D not certain. The CDR3 loop spans 15 amino acids. Germline values: CDR1 SGDLS, CDR2 YYNGEE. V was pared by 0 bases and J by 0 bases, with 8 bases between. CDR3: CASSVAGPSTDTQYF. DNA for the CDR3: TGTGCCAGCAGCGTAGCCGGGCCCAGCACAGATACGCAGTATTTT.

V is TRBV12-3 or TRBV12-4 and J is TRBJ2-3, with D uncertain. The DNA end favors TRBJ2-7, so the J call may be wrong. This CDR3 spans 14 amino acids. CDR3 protein: CASSFLVVRNEQYF. As DNA, the CDR3 is TGTGCCAGCAGTTTCCTAGTGGTGCGGAACGAGCAGTACTTC.

The table lists this clonotype with many counts. The chain carries TRBV5-6 and TRBJ2-4; D possibly uses TRBD1 or TRBD2 (5 bases each). Trimming cost V 3 bases and J 9 bases, with 16 bases left between them. CDR3 size: 14 residues. In germline, CDR1 is SGHDT, CDR2 YYEEEE. The CDR3 DNA reads as TGTGCCAGCAGCTCCCGGGACGTACGTAGCATTCAGTACTTC. Translated, it gives CASSSRDVRSIQYF.

In its sample, this clonotype ranks as medium-sized. V gene TRBV6-6 combines with J gene TRBJ2-3; 8 bases are a match to TRBD1. Germline CDR1 is MNHNY and CDR2 is SVGAGI (reference sequence). CDR3 length: 17 amino acids. V was pared by 2 bases and J by 4 bases, with 11 bases of the junction left unmatched. The CDR3 is CASSYGPRDRYSDTQYF. The CDR3 nucleotides are TGTGCCAGCAGTTACGGGCCCCGGGACAGGTACTCAGATACGCAGTATTTT.

The chain carries TRBV5-1 and TRBJ2-2; D remains ambiguous. The germline V gene has CDR1 SGHRS and CDR2 YFSETQ. The CDR3 loop spans 15 amino acids. V shed 4 bases and J shed 1 base, with 11 bases lying between them. The CDR3 protein is CASSAFRKNTGELFF. CDR3 nucleotide sequence: TGCGCCAGCAGCGCCTTCCGGAAGAACACCGGGGAGCTGTTTTTT.

The rearrangement links TRBV4-2 to TRBJ2-7, with D maybe TRBD2 (6 bases). TRBJ2-5 matches the DNA end more closely, so the J call is doubtful. The CDR3 runs to 19 residues. Germline assignment: CDR1 LGHNA and CDR2 YNFKEQ. CDR3 sequence reads: CASSQDGNRPRSEGETQYF. The CDR3 region has the DNA TGTGCCAGCAGCCAAGATGGGAACAGACCTAGATCGGAGGGAGAGACCCAGTACTTC.

This clonotype has just a few counts. The V gene is TRBV6-4, the J gene TRBJ2-3; D is perhaps TRBD2 (6 bases). The V end was cut by 5 bases, the J end by 8 bases, with 8 bases between. Germline V gives CDR1 MRHNA, CDR2 SNTAGT. This CDR3 is built from 11 residues. The CDR3 protein is CASSQGGTQYF. In nucleotides, the CDR3 is TGTGCCAGCAGTCAGGGAGGTACGCAGTATTTT.

This clonotype occurred many times. V gene TRBV5-1 combines with J gene TRBJ2-5; 14 bases align to TRBD2. Trimming at V came to 3 bases and at J to 4 bases, leaving 11 bases not matched to a gene. Germline V gives CDR1 SGHRS, CDR2 YFSETQ. The CDR3 contains 18 residues. CDR3: CASSSMGLAGEVGETQYF. The CDR3 DNA is TGCGCCAGCAGCTCGATGGGACTAGCGGGAGAAGTGGGAGAGACCCAGTACTTC.

By sample share, this clonotype is medium-sized. The chain recombines TRBV10-3 with TRBJ2-5; a possible D gene is TRBD1 (5 bases). Germline V gene sequence: CDR1 ENHRY, CDR2 SYGVKD. The CDR3 contains 13 residues. Deletions cut 7 bases from V and 1 base from J, with 10 bases between. In DNA form, the CDR3 reads TGTGCCATCACTAGGACACCCCAAGAGACCCAGTACTTC. The encoded protein is CAITRTPQETQYF.

This clonotype was seen many times. CDR3 region: CASSLEQGYYEQYF. The DNA for the CDR3 is TGTGCCAGCAGCTTAGAACAGGGATACTACGAGCAGTACTTC. V and J are TRBV11-2 and TRBJ2-7, with D possibly TRBD1 on 6 matching bases. CDR1 and CDR2 (germline): SGHAT, FQNNGV. The CDR3 extends over 14 amino acids. Trimming cost V 0 bases and J 3 bases, with 9 bases left between them. Filled out from reference TRBV11-2 and TRBJ2-7, the complete variable domain reads EAGVAQSPRYKIIEKRQSVAFWCNPISGHATLYWYQQILGQGPKLLIQFQNNGVVDDSQLPKDRFSAERLKGVDSTLKIQPAKLEDSAVYLCASSLEQGYYEQYFGPGTRLTVT.

This clonotype appeared many times. The chain employs TRBV27 and TRBJ1-6; no firm D call. Germline V CDR1 and CDR2: MNHEY, SMNVEV (reference sequence). The CDR3 has 15 residues. Trimming left V 7 bases short and J 6 bases short, with 16 bases between. This CDR3 reads CASTLVTGGNSPLHF. Written as DNA, the CDR3 is TGTGCCAGCACCCTCGTCACGGGAGGTAATTCACCCCTCCACTTT.

The chain joins TRBV7-2 to TRBJ2-7; TRBD2 aligns across 12 bases. The J call may not be correct, given that the DNA end is closer to TRBJ2-5. Germline CDR1 reads SGHTA; CDR2 reads FQGNSA. CDR3 size: 13 residues. The CDR3 loop reads CASTSGRGETQYF. In nucleotides, the CDR3 is TGTGCCAGCACTAGCGGGAGGGGAGAGACCCAGTACTTC.

This clonotype was seen once. This clone may be a read error of a much larger clone one base away. V is TRBV24-1 and J is TRBJ2-4; tentatively, D is TRBD1 (5 bases). This CDR3 comprises 16 residues. V gave up 3 bases and J gave up 1 base, with 12 bases separating them. The germline V gene encodes CDR1 KGHDR and CDR2 SFDVKD. The CDR3 here is CATSDLEQVAKNIQYF. The CDR3 nucleotides are TGTGCCACCAGTGATCTGGAACAGGTCGCCAAAAACATTCAGTACTTC.